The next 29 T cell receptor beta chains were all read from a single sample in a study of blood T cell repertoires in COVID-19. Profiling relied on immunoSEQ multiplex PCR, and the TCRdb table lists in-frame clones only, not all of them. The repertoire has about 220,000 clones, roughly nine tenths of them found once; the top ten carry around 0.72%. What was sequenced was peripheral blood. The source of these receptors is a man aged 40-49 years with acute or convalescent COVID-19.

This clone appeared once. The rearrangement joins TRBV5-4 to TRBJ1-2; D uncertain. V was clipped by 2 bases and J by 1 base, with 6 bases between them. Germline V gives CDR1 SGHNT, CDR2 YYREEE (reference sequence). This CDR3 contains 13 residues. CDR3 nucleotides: TGTGCCAGCAGCTTTCTGAGTAACTATGGCTACACCTTC. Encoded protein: CASSFLSNYGYTF.

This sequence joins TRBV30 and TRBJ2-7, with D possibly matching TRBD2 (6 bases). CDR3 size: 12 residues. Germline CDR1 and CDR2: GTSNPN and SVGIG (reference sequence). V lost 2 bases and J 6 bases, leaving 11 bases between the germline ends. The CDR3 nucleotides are TGTGCCTGGAGTTATTCGGAGGGCGAGCAGTACTTC. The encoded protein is CAWSYSEGEQYF.

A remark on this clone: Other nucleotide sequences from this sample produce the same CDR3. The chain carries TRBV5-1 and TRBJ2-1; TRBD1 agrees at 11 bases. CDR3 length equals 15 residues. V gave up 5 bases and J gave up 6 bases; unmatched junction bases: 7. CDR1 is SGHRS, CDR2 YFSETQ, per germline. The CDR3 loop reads CASSSGTGGFNEQFF. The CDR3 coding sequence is TGCGCCAGCAGTTCCGGGACAGGGGGGTTCAATGAGCAGTTCTTC.

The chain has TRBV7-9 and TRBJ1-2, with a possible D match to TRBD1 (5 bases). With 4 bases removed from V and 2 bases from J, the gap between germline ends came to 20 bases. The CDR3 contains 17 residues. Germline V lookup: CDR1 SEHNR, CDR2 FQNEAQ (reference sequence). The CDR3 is CASSSTAPLRANYGYTF. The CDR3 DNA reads TGTGCCAGCAGCTCGACAGCACCCCTAAGGGCGAACTATGGCTACACCTTC.

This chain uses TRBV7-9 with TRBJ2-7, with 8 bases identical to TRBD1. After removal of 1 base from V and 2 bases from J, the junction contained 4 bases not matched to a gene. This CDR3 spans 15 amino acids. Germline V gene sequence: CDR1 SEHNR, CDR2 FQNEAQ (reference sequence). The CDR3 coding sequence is TGTGCCAGCAGCTTAGGAGGACAGGGTACCTACGAGCAGTACTTC. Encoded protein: CASSLGGQGTYEQYF.

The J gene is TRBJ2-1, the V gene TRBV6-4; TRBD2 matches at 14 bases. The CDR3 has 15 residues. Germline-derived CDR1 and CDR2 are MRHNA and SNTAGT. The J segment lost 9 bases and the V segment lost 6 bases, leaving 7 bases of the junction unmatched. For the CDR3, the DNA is TGTGCCAGCAGATGGACTAGCGGGGGGCCTACTGAGCAGTTCTTC. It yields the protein CASRWTSGGPTEQFF.

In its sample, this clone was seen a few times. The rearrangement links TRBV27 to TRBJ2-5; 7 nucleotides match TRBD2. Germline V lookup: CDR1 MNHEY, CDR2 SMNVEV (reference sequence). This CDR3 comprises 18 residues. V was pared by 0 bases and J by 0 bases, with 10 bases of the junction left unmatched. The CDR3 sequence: CASSLSMGLAANQETQYF. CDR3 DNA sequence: TGTGCCAGCAGTTTATCGATGGGGCTAGCGGCCAACCAAGAGACCCAGTACTTC.

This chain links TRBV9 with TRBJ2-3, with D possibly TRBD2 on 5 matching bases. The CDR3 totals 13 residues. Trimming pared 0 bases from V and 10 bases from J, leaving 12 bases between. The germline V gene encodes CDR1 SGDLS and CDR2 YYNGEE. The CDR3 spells CASSVAGIEAQYF. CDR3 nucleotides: TGTGCCAGCAGCGTAGCGGGGATTGAGGCGCAGTATTTT. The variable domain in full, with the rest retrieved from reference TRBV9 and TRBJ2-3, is DSGVTQTPKHLITATGQRVTLRCSPRSGDLSVYWYQQSLDQGLQFLIQYYNGEERAKGNILERFSAQQFPDLHSELNLSSLELGDSALYFCASSVAGIEAQYFGPGTRLTVL.

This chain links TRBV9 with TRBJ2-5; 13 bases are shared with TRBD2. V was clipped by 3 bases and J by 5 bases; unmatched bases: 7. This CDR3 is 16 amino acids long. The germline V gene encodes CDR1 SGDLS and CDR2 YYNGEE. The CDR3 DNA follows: TGTGCCAGCAGCGCAGGACTAGCGGGAGTACGGGAGACCCAGTACTTC. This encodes CASSAGLAGVRETQYF.

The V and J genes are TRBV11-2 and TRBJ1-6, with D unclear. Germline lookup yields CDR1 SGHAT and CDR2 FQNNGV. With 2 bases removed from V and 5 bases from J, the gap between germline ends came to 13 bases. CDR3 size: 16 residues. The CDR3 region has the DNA TGTGCCAGCAGCTTAAATACTCTTCTGAATAATTCACCCCTCCACTTT. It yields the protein CASSLNTLLNNSPLHF.

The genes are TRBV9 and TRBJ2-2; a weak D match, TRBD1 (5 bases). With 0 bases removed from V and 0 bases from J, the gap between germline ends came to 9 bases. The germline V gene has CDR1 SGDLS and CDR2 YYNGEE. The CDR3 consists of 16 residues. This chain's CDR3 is CASSVGRGTNTGELFF. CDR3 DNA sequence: TGTGCCAGCAGCGTAGGTAGGGGCACGAACACCGGGGAGCTGTTTTTT.

The CDR3 DNA follows: TGTGCCAGTGCCCGGTTCAACTCCTACGAGCAGTACTTC. Its protein is CASARFNSYEQYF. This sequence joins TRBV19 and TRBJ2-7; D gene ambiguous. CDR1 and CDR2 from the germline V gene are LNHDA and SQIVND (reference sequence). The CDR3 is made up of 13 amino acids. Deletions cut 8 bases from V and 0 bases from J, with 11 bases between. The whole variable domain, filled in from reference TRBV19 and TRBJ2-7, reads DGGITQSPKYLFRKEGQNVTLSCEQNLNHDAMYWYRQDPGQGLRLIYYSQIVNDFQKGDIAEGYSVSREKKESFPLTVTSAQKNPTAFYLCASARFNSYEQYFGPGTRLTVT.

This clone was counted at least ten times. The CDR3 sequence: CASSEARGSFATNEKLFF. The CDR3 coding sequence is TGTGCCAGCAGTGAAGCCCGTGGGAGTTTCGCAACTAATGAAAAACTGTTTTTT. The chain uses TRBV6-1 and TRBJ1-4; D not certain. The germline V gene encodes CDR1 MNHNS and CDR2 SASEGT. V lost 0 bases and J lost 0, with 14 bases in between. The CDR3 extends over 18 amino acids.

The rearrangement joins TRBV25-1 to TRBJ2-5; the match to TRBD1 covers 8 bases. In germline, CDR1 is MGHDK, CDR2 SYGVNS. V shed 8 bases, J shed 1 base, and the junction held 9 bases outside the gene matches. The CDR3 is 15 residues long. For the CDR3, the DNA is TGTGCCAGCCTAGTCTCCGGGACAGGCCAAGAGACCCAGTACTTC. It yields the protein CASLVSGTGQETQYF.

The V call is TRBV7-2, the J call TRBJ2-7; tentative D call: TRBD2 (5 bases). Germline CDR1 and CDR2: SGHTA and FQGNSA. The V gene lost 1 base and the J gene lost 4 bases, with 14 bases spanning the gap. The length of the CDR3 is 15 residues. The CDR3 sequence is CASSLGGGSTYEQYF. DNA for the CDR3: TGTGCCAGCAGCTTAGGGGGTGGGAGTACGTACGAGCAGTACTTC.

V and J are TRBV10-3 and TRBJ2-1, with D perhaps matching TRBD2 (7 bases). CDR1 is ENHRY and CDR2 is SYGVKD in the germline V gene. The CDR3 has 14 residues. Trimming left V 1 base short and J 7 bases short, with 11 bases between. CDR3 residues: CAISELGGPNEQFF. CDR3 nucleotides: TGTGCCATCAGTGAGTTGGGGGGGCCTAATGAGCAGTTCTTC.

The CDR3 sequence: CASSERRARTEKLFF. The CDR3 DNA sequence: TGCGCCAGCAGCGAGAGGAGGGCCAGGACCGAAAAACTGTTTTTT. The J gene is TRBJ1-4, the V gene TRBV4-1, with unresolved D. V was clipped by 5 bases and J by 8 bases, with 18 bases between them. The CDR3 spans 15 residues. Germline V gene data show CDR1 as MGHRA and CDR2 as YSYEKL.

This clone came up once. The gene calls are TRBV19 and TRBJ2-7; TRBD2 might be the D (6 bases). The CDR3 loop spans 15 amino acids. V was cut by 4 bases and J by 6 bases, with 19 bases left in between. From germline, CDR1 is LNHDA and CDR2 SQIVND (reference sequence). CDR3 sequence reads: CASSSRLGVVLEQYF. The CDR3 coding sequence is TGTGCCAGTAGTAGCCGACTAGGGGTCGTGCTCGAGCAGTACTTC.

The CDR3 reads CASSLGHGEQYF. Here the CDR3 DNA reads TGTGCCAGCAGCTTGGGACATGGGGAGCAGTACTTC. The chain recombines TRBV11-3 with TRBJ2-7; D possibly corresponds to TRBD1 (6 bases). The germline V and J ends were trimmed by 3 bases and 7 bases, with 10 bases remaining between them. This CDR3 spans 12 amino acids. Germline lookup yields CDR1 SGHNT and CDR2 YENEEA.

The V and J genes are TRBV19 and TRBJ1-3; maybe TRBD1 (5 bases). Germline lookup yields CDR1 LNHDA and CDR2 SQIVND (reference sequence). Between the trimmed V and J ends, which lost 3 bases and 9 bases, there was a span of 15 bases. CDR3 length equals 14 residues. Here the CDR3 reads CASSMGQPAATIYF. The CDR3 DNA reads TGTGCCAGTAGTATGGGGCAGCCTGCTGCCACCATATATTTT.

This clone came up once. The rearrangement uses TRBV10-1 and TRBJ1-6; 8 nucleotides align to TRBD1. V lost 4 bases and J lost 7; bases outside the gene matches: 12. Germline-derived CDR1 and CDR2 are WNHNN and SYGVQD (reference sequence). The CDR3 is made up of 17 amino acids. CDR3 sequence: CASSASTGALGNSPLHF. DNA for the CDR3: TGCGCCAGCAGTGCCTCGACAGGGGCGCTTGGGAATTCACCCCTCCACTTT.

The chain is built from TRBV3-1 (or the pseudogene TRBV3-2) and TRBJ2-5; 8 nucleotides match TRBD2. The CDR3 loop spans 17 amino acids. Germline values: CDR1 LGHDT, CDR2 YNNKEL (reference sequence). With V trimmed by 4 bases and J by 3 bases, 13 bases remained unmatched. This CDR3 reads CASSPGHRGGLEETQYF. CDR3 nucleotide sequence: TGTGCCAGCAGCCCGGGGCACCGGGGGGGATTAGAAGAGACCCAGTACTTC.

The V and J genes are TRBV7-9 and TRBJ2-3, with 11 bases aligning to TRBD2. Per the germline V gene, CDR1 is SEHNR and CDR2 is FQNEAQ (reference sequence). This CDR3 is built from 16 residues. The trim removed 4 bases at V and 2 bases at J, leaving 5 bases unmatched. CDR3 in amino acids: CASSSGLAGITDTQYF. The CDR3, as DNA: TGTGCCAGCAGCTCAGGACTAGCGGGCATCACAGATACGCAGTATTTT.

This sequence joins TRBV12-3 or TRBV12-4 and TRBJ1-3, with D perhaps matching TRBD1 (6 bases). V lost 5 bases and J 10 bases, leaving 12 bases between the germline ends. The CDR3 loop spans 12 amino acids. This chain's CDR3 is CASSIQGSTIYF. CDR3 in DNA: TGTGCCAGCAGTATTCAGGGGAGTACCATATATTTT.

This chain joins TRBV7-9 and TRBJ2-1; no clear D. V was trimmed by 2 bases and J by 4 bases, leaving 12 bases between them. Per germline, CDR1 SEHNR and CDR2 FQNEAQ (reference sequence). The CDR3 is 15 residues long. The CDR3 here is CASSLTTPIYNEQFF. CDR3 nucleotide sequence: TGTGCCAGCAGCTTAACCACTCCTATTTACAATGAGCAGTTCTTC.

CDR3 in amino acids: CASTGGQAREQYF. The CDR3 DNA reads TGTGCCAGCACAGGGGGACAGGCAAGGGAGCAGTACTTC. This sequence joins TRBV2 and TRBJ2-7; 8 nucleotides align to TRBD1. The CDR3 totals 13 residues. Germline CDR1 SNHLY, CDR2 FYNNEI. V lost 7 bases to trimming and J lost 7 bases; unmatched junction nucleotides: 9.

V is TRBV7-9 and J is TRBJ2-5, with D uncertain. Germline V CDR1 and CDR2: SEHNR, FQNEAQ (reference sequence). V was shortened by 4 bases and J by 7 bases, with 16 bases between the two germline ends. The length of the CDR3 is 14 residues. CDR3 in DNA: TGTGCCAGCAGCTCATCCACCCAACCGGGGACCCAGTACTTC. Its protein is CASSSSTQPGTQYF.

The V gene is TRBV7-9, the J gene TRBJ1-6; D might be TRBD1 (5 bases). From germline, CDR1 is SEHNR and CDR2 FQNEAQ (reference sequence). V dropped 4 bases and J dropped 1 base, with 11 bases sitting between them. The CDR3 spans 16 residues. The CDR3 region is CASSSRVLSYNSPLHF. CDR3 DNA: TGTGCCAGCAGCTCCAGGGTTTTATCCTATAATTCACCCCTCCACTTT.

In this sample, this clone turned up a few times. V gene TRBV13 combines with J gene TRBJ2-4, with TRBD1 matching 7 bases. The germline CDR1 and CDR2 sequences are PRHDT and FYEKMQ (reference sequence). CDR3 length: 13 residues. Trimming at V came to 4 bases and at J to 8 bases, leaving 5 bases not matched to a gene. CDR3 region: CASSWRQGDIQYF. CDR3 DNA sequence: TGTGCCAGCAGCTGGAGACAGGGAGACATTCAGTACTTC.